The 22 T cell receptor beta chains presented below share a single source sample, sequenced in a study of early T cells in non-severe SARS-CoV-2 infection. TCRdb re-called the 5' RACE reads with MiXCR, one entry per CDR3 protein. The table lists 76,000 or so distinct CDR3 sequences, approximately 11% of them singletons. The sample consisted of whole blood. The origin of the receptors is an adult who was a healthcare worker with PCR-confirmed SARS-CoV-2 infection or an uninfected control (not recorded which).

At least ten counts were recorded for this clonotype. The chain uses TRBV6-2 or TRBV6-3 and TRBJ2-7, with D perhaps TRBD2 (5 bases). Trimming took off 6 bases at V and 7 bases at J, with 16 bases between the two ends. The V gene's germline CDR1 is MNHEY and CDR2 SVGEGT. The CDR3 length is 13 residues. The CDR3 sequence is CASSRAPSREQYF. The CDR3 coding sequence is TGTGCCAGCAGCCGAGCCCCTAGCAGGGAGCAGTACTTC.

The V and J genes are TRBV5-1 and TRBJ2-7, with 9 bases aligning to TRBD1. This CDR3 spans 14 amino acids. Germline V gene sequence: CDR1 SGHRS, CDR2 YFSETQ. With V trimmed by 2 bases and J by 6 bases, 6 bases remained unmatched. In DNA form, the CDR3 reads TGCGCCAGCAGCTTTATACAGGGGGCCTTCGAGCAGTACTTC. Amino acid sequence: CASSFIQGAFEQYF.

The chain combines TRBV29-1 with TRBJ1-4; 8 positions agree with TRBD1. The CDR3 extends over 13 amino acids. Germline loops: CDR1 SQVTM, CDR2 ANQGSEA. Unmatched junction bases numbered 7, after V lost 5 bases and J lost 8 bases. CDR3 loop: CSVRDRIGEKLFF. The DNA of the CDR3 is TGCAGCGTTCGGGACAGGATCGGGGAAAAACTGTTTTTT.

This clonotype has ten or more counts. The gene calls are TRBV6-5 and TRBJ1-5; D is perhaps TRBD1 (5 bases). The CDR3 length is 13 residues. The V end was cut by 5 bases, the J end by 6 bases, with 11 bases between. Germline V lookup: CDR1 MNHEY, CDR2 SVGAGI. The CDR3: CASSTPGGQPQHF. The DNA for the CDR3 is TGTGCCAGCAGTACCCCCGGGGGTCAGCCCCAGCATTTT.

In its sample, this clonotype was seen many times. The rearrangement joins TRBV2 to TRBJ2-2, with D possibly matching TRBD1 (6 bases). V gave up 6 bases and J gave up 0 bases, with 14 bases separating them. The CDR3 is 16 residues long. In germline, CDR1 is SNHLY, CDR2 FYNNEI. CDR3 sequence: CASRQGQRANTGELFF. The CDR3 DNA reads TGTGCCAGCAGACAAGGACAGAGAGCGAACACCGGGGAGCTGTTTTTT. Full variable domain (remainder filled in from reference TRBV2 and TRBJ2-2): EPEVTQTPSHQVTQMGQEVILRCVPISNHLYFYWYRQILGQKVEFLVSFYNNEISEKSEIFDDQFSVERPDGSNFTLKIRSTKLEDSAMYFCASRQGQRANTGELFFGEGSRLTVL.

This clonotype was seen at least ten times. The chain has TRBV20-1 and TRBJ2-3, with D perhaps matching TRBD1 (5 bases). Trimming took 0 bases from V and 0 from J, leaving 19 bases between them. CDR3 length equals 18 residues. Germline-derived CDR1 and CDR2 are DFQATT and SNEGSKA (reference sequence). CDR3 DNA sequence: TGCAGTGCTAGAGATAATAGCAGGGCACTTATTAGCACAGATACGCAGTATTTT. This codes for CSARDNSRALISTDTQYF.

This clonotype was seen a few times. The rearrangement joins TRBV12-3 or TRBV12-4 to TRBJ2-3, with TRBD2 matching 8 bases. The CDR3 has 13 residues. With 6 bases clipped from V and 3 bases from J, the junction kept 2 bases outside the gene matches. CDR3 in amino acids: CASRSGGTDTQYF. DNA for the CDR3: TGTGCCAGCAGAAGCGGGGGTACAGATACGCAGTATTTT.

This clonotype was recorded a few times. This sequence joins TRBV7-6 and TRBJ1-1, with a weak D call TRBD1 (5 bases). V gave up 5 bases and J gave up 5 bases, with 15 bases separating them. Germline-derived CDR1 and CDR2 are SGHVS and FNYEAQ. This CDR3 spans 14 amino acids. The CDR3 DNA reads TGTGCCAGCAGCCGGGACCCTGGGAATACTGAAGCTTTCTTT. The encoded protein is CASSRDPGNTEAFF.

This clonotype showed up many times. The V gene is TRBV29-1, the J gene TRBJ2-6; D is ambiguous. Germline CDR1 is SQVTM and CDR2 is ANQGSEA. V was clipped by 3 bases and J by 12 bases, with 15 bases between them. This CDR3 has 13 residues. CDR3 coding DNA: TGCAGCGTTGAGTGGGCGCTCTCTCGCGTCCTGACTTTC. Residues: CSVEWALSRVLTF. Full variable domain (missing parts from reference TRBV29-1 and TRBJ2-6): SAVISQKPSRDICQRGTSLTIQCQVDSQVTMMFWYRQQPGQSLTLIATANQGSEATYESGFVIDKFPISRPNLTFSTLTVSNMSPEDSSIYLCSVEWALSRVLTFGAGSRLTVL.

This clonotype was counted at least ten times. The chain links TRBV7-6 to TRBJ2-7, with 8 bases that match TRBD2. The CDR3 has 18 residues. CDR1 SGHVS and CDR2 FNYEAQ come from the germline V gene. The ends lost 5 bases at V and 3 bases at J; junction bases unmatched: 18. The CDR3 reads CASSPLIGSGGLVYEQYF. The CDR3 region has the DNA TGTGCCAGCAGCCCCCTAATCGGGAGCGGGGGTTTAGTCTACGAGCAGTACTTC.

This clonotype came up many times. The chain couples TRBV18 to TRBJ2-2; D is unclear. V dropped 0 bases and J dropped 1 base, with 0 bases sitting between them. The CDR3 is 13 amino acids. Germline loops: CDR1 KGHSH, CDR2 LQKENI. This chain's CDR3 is CASSPPNTGELFF. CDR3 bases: TGTGCCAGCTCACCACCGAACACCGGGGAGCTGTTTTTT.

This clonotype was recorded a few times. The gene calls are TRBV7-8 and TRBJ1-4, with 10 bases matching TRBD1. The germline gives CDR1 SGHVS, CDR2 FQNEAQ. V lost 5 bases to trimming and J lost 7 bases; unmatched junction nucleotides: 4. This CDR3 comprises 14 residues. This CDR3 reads CASSTDRGPEKLFF. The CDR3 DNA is TGTGCCAGCAGCACCGACAGGGGGCCTGAAAAACTGTTTTTT.

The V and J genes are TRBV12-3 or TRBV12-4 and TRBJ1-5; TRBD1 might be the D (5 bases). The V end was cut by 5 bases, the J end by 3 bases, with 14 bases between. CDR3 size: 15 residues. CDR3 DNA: TGTGCCAGCAGTCTAACTCAGGGAAACAATCAGCCCCAGCATTTT. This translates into CASSLTQGNNQPQHF.

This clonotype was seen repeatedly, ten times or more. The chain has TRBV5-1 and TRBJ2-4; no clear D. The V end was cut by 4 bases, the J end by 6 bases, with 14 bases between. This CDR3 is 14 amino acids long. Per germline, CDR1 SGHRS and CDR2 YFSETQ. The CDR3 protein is CASSPGRSINIQYF. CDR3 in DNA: TGCGCCAGCAGCCCCGGCAGGAGCATAAACATTCAGTACTTC.

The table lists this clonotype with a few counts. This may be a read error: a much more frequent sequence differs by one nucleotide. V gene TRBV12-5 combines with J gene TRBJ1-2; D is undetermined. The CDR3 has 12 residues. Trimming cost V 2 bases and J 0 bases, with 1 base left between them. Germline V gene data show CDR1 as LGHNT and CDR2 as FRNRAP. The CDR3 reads CASGLSNYGYTF. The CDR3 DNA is TGTGCTAGTGGTTTGTCTAACTATGGCTACACCTTC.

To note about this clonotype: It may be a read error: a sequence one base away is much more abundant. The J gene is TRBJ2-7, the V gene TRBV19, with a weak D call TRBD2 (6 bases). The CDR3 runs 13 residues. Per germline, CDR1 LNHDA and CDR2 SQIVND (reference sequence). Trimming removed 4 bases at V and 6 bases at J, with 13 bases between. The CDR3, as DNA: TGTGCCAGTAGTACTCGGGCCGGGAGCGAGCAGTACTTC. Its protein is CASSTRAGSEQYF. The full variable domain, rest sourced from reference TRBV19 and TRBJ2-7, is DGGITQSPKYLFRKEGQNVTLSCEQNLNHDAMYWYRQDPGQGLRLIYYSQIVNDFQKGDIAEGYSVSREKKESFPLTVTSAQKNPTAFYLCASSTRAGSEQYFGPGTRLTVT.

CDR3 sequence: CASSPERAKLFF. The CDR3 bases are TGTGCCAGCTCACCTGAACGGGCAAAACTGTTTTTT. V gene TRBV18 combines with J gene TRBJ1-4, with D unresolved. The CDR3 totals 12 residues. V dropped 3 bases and J dropped 10 bases, with 9 bases sitting between them. Germline V lookup: CDR1 KGHSH, CDR2 LQKENI.

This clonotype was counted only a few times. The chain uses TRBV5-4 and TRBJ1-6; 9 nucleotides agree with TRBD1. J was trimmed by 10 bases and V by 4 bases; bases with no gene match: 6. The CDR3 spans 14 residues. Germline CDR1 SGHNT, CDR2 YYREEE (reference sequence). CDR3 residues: CASSLGQGDSPLHF. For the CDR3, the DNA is TGTGCCAGCAGCCTGGGACAGGGAGACTCACCCCTCCACTTT. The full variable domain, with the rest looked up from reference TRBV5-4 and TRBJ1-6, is ETGVTQSPTHLIKTRGQQVTLRCSSQSGHNTVSWYQQALGQGPQFIFQYYREEENGRGNFPPRFSGLQFPNYSSELNVNALELDDSALYLCASSLGQGDSPLHFGNGTRLTVT.

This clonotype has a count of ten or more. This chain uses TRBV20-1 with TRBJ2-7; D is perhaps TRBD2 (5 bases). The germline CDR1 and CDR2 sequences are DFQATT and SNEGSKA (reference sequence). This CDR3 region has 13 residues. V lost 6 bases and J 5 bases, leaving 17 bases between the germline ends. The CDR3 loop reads CSAPEGPKNEQYF. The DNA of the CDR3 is TGCAGTGCCCCCGAGGGTCCGAAAAACGAGCAGTACTTC.

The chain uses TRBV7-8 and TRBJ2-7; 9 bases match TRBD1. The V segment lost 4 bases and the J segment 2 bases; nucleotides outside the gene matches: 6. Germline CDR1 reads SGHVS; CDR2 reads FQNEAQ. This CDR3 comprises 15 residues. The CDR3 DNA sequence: TGTGCCAGCAGCTCTACAGGGGGCACAGCCTACGAGCAGTACTTC. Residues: CASSSTGGTAYEQYF. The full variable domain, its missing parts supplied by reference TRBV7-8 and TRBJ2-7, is GAGVSQSPRYKVAKRGQDVALRCDPISGHVSLFWYQQALGQGPEFLTYFQNEAQLDKSGLPSDRFFAERPEGSVSTLKIQRTQQEDSAVYLCASSSTGGTAYEQYFGPGTRLTVT.

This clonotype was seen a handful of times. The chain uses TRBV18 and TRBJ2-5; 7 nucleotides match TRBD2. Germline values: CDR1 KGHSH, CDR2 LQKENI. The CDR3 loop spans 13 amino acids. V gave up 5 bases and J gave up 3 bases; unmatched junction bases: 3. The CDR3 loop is CASSYLAEETQYF. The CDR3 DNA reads TGTGCCAGCTCATATCTAGCGGAAGAGACCCAGTACTTC.

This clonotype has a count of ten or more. CDR3 protein: CASSNSDGSGGTDTQYF. Here the CDR3 DNA reads TGTGCCAGTAGTAACTCGGATGGGAGCGGGGGAACAGATACGCAGTATTTT. The rearrangement joins TRBV19 to TRBJ2-3, with 8 bases aligning to TRBD2. The J segment lost 3 bases and the V segment lost 4 bases, leaving 12 bases of the junction unmatched. Per the germline V gene, CDR1 is LNHDA and CDR2 is SQIVND (reference sequence). There are 17 residues in the CDR3. The complete variable domain, with remaining parts taken from reference TRBV19 and TRBJ2-3, reads DGGITQSPKYLFRKEGQNVTLSCEQNLNHDAMYWYRQDPGQGLRLIYYSQIVNDFQKGDIAEGYSVSREKKESFPLTVTSAQKNPTAFYLCASSNSDGSGGTDTQYFGPGTRLTVL.